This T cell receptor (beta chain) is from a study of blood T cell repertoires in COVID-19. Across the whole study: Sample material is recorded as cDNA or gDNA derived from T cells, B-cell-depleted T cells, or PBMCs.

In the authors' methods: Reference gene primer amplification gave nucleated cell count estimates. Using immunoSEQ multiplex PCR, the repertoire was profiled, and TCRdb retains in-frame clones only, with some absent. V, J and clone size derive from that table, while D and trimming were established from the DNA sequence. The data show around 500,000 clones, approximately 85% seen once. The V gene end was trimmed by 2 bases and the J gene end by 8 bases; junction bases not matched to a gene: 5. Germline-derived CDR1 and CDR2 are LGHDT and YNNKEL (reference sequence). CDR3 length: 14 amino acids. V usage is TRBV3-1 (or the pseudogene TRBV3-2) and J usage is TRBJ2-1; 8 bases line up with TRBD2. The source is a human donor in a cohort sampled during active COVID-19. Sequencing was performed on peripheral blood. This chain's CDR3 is CASSQQRGSHEQFF. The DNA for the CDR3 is TGTGCCAGCAGCCAACAGCGGGGGTCGCATGAGCAGTTCTTC.